The rows below give T cell receptor beta chains drawn from one sample of a study of shared clonotypes between healthy human individuals. Some clones are missing from TCRdb's copy, which holds only in-frame ones; the method was immunoSEQ multiplex PCR. The sample gives about 1 million clones, 65% to 80% of which show up once; approximately 1.3% is in the top ten. The specimen was memory CD4+ T cells sorted from blood. All receptors come from a man aged 18 to 29 in good health. The CDR3 runs from the conserved cysteine through the conserved F or W. The D gene is left open where the match is weak. Rows may omit the clone size; those that give it use once, few, many or a size class.

d_gene	abundance	v_gene	j_gene	CDR3aa	CDR3nt
TRBD1	-	TRBV28	TRBJ1-2	CASRGQGGSNYGYTF	TGTGCCAGCAGAGGACAGGGGGGGTCTAACTATGGCTACACCTTC
TRBD1	once	TRBV5-1	TRBJ1-4	CASSLGTGSEKLFF	TGCGCCAGCAGCTTGGGGACAGGAAGCGAAAAACTGTTTTTT
-	-	TRBV6-5	TRBJ2-5	CASATYRGETQYF	TGTGCCAGCGCCACGTATAGGGGAGAGACCCAGTACTTC
-	-	TRBV7-2	TRBJ2-2	CASSLSLTGELFF	TGTGCCAGCAGCTTATCTCTCACCGGGGAGCTGTTTTTT
-	few	TRBV4-1	TRBJ1-5	CASSHPGGKGDNQPQHF	TGCGCCAGCAGCCATCCTGGCGGGAAGGGGGACAATCAGCCCCAGCATTTT
TRBD2	-	TRBV15	TRBJ2-1	CATSRDTGLVWNEQFF	TGTGCCACCAGCAGAGATACCGGACTAGTGTGGAATGAGCAGTTCTTC
-	-	TRBV2	TRBJ1-6	CASRAGTEWYSPLHF	TGTGCCAGCAGAGCCGGGACCGAGTGGTATTCACCCCTCCACTTT
-	-	TRBV7-2	TRBJ1-1	CASSLEGRAVNTEAFF	TGTGCCAGCAGCTTAGAAGGGCGGGCGGTGAACACTGAAGCTTTCTTT
-	-	TRBV14	TRBJ1-6	CASSQGAGHNSPLHF	TGTGCCAGCAGCCAGGGTGCAGGGCATAATTCACCCCTCCACTTT
TRBD2	few	TRBV7-2	TRBJ2-7	CASSLAPSGRSEQYF	TGTGCCAGCAGCTTAGCTCCTAGCGGGAGATCCGAGCAGTACTTC
TRBD2	-	TRBV2	TRBJ2-2	CASRGGLAGQGTGELFF	TGTGCCAGCAGGGGGGGTCTAGCGGGCCAGGGGACCGGGGAGCTGTTTTTT
-	few	TRBV19	TRBJ1-5	CASSVLVDQQPQHF	TGTGCCAGTAGTGTCCTAGTCGATCAGCAGCCCCAGCATTTT
-	-	TRBV19	TRBJ1-5	CASSFRGGETGFLSPQHF	TGTGCCAGTAGTTTTCGAGGGGGGGAAACAGGCTTTCTATCGCCCCAGCATTTT
TRBD1	-	TRBV11-3	TRBJ1-2	CASGQGRGDYTF	TGTGCCAGCGGACAGGGAAGGGGCGACTACACCTTC
-	-	TRBV7-9	TRBJ1-2	CASSRDTANYGYTF	TGTGCCAGCAGCCGGGACACCGCTAACTATGGCTACACCTTC
-	-	TRBV10-2	TRBJ1-2	CASTWAATNYGYTF	TGCGCCAGCACGTGGGCAGCTACTAACTATGGCTACACCTTC
-	-	TRBV6-5	TRBJ2-2	CASSYSGYDTGELFF	TGTGCCAGCAGTTACTCAGGGTATGACACCGGGGAGCTGTTTTTT
-	few	TRBV7-3	TRBJ1-1	CASSLTVEAFF	TGTGCCAGCAGCTTAACCGTCGAAGCTTTCTTT
-	few	TRBV6-5	TRBJ1-1	CASSFQGLNTEAFF	TGTGCCAGCAGTTTTCAGGGGTTGAACACTGAAGCTTTCTTT
TRBD1	-	TRBV30	TRBJ1-3	CAWGTGQWTAGNTIYF	TGTGCCTGGGGGACAGGCCAATGGACGGCTGGAAACACCATATATTTT
TRBD1	-	TRBV6-5	TRBJ2-5	CASSYSPGGRETQYF	TGTGCCAGCAGTTACTCTCCAGGGGGCCGAGAGACCCAGTACTTC
-	once	TRBV21-1	TRBJ2-1	CASSKDQSRGEQFF	TGTGCCAGCAGCAAAGACCAGTCAAGGGGTGAGCAGTTCTTC
TRBD2	-	TRBV4-3	TRBJ2-5	CASSQGLAGGGETQYF	TGCGCCAGCAGCCAGGGTCTAGCGGGGGGCGGGGAGACCCAGTACTTC
-	many	TRBV30	TRBJ2-2	CASVEGRRELFF	TGTGCCTCGGTGGAAGGGCGAAGGGAGCTGTTTTTT
-	once	TRBV19	TRBJ1-6	CASSMQGPAYNSPLHF	TGTGCCAGTAGTATGCAGGGGCCGGCCTATAATTCACCCCTCCACTTT
-	-	TRBV5-1	TRBJ2-7	CASSLAGTYSYEQYF	TGCGCCAGCAGCTTGGCGGGGACCTACTCCTACGAGCAGTACTTC
-	-	TRBV6-1	TRBJ1-1	CASTYQTGLPEAFF	TGTGCCAGCACCTATCAAACAGGGTTGCCTGAAGCTTTCTTT
TRBD1	many	TRBV9	TRBJ2-7	CASSVRQGAAEQYF	TGTGCCAGCAGCGTAAGACAGGGGGCGGCCGAGCAGTACTTC
TRBD1	once	TRBV7-2	TRBJ1-2	CASSPRAGGGYGYTF	TGTGCCAGCAGCCCCCGAGCAGGGGGCGGCTATGGCTACACCTTC
-	-	TRBV5-1	TRBJ1-6	CASRAGTANSPLHF	TGCGCCAGCAGAGCCGGGACCGCTAATTCACCCCTCCACTTT
-	-	TRBV29-1	TRBJ2-5	CSVKRGSQETQYF	TGCAGCGTTAAGAGGGGATCGCAAGAGACCCAGTACTTC